These T cell receptor beta chains were read from a single sample in a study of CD8 T cells in ankylosing spondylitis. Each CDR3 protein gets one entry after TCRdb re-called the 5' RACE reads with MiXCR. Here the sample spans roughly 230,000 distinct CDR3 sequences, roughly a tenth being singletons. The sequenced sample consisted of blood, either unsorted or a sorted T cell fraction (not recorded which). All receptors derive from a male donor with ankylosing spondylitis or in good health (not recorded which). CDR3s include the opening cysteine and the closing phenylalanine or tryptophan. D genes are given only for firm matches. Size is stated for part of the rows, as once, few or many counts, or as a class when the clone is expanded.

clone size	D gene	V gene	J gene	CDR3 protein	CDR3 DNA
many	.	TRBV3-1	TRBJ2-3	CASSQGAGTQDTQYF	TGTGCCAGCAGCCAAGGGGCAGGGACCCAGGATACGCAGTATTTT
many	.	TRBV6-5	TRBJ1-6	CASSLRGTGNSPLHF	TGTGCCAGCAGTTTAAGGGGGACGGGCAATTCACCCCTCCACTTT
many	.	TRBV7-2	TRBJ2-7	CASSLQRGQAPYEQYF	TGTGCCAGCAGCTTACAAAGGGGCCAGGCGCCCTACGAGCAGTACTTC
many	TRBD1	TRBV12-3/TRBV12-4	TRBJ1-5	CASSFGEGGFNQPQHF	TGTGCCAGCAGTTTCGGCGAAGGGGGCTTCAATCAGCCCCAGCATTTT
many	TRBD2	TRBV12-3/TRBV12-4	TRBJ2-5	CASGAFGGGYQETQYF	TGTGCCAGTGGAGCTTTCGGCGGGGGGTACCAAGAGACCCAGTACTTC
many	.	TRBV3-1	TRBJ2-1	CASRGGNEQFF	TGTGCCAGCAGAGGGGGGAATGAGCAGTTCTTC
many	.	TRBV24-1	TRBJ2-1	CATSDGVNNEQFF	TGTGCCACCAGTGATGGGGTCAACAATGAGCAGTTCTTC
many	TRBD1	TRBV6-1	TRBJ2-6	CASSEGTGTGANVLTF	TGTGCCAGCAGTGAAGGGACAGGGACCGGGGCCAACGTCCTGACTTTC
many	TRBD2	TRBV7-2	TRBJ2-1	CASSLGPGGAGEQFF	TGTGCCAGCAGCTTAGGGCCCGGGGGGGCCGGTGAGCAGTTCTTC
many	TRBD1	TRBV6-5	TRBJ2-7	CASSYSRRQGDYEQYF	TGTGCCAGCAGTTACTCGAGGAGACAGGGCGACTACGAGCAGTACTTC
few	.	TRBV7-2	TRBJ1-6	CASSPRGIYNSPLHF	TGTGCCAGCAGCCCTCGGGGGATCTATAATTCACCCCTCCACTTT
few	TRBD2	TRBV12-3/TRBV12-4	TRBJ2-1	CASSFPRAGGDEQFF	TGTGCCAGCAGTTTCCCAAGGGCGGGAGGGGATGAGCAGTTCTTC
many	.	TRBV4-2	TRBJ2-6	CASSQEGPGSSGANVLTF	TGTGCCAGCAGCCAAGAAGGGCCGGGGAGCTCTGGGGCCAACGTCCTGACTTTC
.	.	TRBV7-2	TRBJ2-1	CASGPGSYNEQFF	TGTGCCAGCGGGCCGGGATCCTACAATGAGCAGTTCTTC
.	.	TRBV30	TRBJ1-2	CAWALRDYGYTF	TGTGCCTGGGCCCTGAGAGACTATGGCTACACCTTC
many	TRBD2	TRBV20-1	TRBJ2-7	CSARGGGAYEQYF	TGCAGTGCTAGAGGCGGGGGGGCCTACGAGCAGTACTTC
.	TRBD1	TRBV7-9	TRBJ2-1	CASSLATGFEQFF	TGTGCCAGCAGCTTAGCGACAGGGTTTGAGCAGTTCTTC
.	TRBD1	TRBV12-3/TRBV12-4	TRBJ2-5	CASTRQGLKTQYF	TGTGCCAGCACCCGACAGGGGCTAAAGACCCAGTACTTC
many	TRBD2	TRBV3-1	TRBJ2-1	CASSSGRTVNEQFF	TGTGCCAGCAGCAGCGGGAGGACAGTCAATGAGCAGTTCTTC
many	.	TRBV3-1	TRBJ1-1	CASSPGGGGVTEAFF	TGTGCCAGCAGCCCAGGCGGGGGCGGAGTCACTGAAGCTTTCTTT
many	TRBD2	TRBV20-1	TRBJ2-7	CSARDRAKGGYKGYEQYF	TGCAGTGCTAGAGATCGGGCGAAGGGAGGGTATAAAGGCTACGAGCAGTACTTC
many	.	TRBV29-1	TRBJ2-7	CGGTSEFGNEQYF	TGCGGGGGGACATCAGAATTCGGGAACGAGCAGTACTTC
few	.	TRBV11-3	TRBJ2-3	CASSPLGADTQYF	TGTGCCAGCAGCCCTCTAGGGGCAGATACGCAGTATTTT
many	TRBD1	TRBV7-2	TRBJ2-7	CASSGWDRRYEQYF	TGTGCCAGCAGCGGATGGGACAGGAGGTACGAGCAGTACTTC
many	.	TRBV7-9	TRBJ2-5	CASSPLRGLTHQETQYF	TGTGCCAGCAGCCCTCTTCGGGGTCTAACTCACCAAGAGACCCAGTACTTC
many	TRBD2	TRBV5-1	TRBJ2-7	CASSPETSKKVEQYF	TGCGCCAGCAGCCCTGAGACTAGCAAAAAAGTCGAGCAGTACTTC
many	TRBD2	TRBV28	TRBJ2-7	CASSSPPLETSGIGYEQYF	TGTGCCAGCAGTTCGCCGCCTTTAGAGACTAGCGGGATAGGATACGAGCAGTACTTC
many	.	TRBV20-1	TRBJ2-2	CSASPANTGELFF	TGCAGTGCTAGTCCCGCGAACACCGGGGAGCTGTTTTTT
many	.	TRBV5-1	TRBJ1-1	CASSLVGREVGAFF	TGCGCCAGCAGCCTCGTGGGACGTGAAGTCGGAGCTTTCTTT
.	TRBD2	TRBV5-1	TRBJ2-1	CASSLRSSGTRYNEQFF	TGCGCCAGCAGCTTGAGGTCTAGCGGGACGAGATACAATGAGCAGTTCTTC
.	TRBD1	TRBV12-3/TRBV12-4	TRBJ1-4	CVSTDRGQEEKLFF	TGTGTCAGCACCGACCGCGGACAGGAGGAAAAACTGTTTTTT
.	.	TRBV4-2	TRBJ1-6	CASSQDILSSYNSPLHF	TGTGCCAGCAGCCAAGATATCCTATCCTCCTATAATTCACCCCTCCACTTT
many	.	TRBV12-3/TRBV12-4	TRBJ1-4	CASSFHRDFNEKLFF	TGTGCCAGCAGTTTCCACAGGGATTTTAATGAAAAACTGTTTTTT
many	.	TRBV10-3	TRBJ2-1	CAISDRGVIDEQFF	TGTGCCATCAGTGACAGGGGAGTTATCGATGAGCAGTTCTTC
.	TRBD2	TRBV7-2	TRBJ2-3	CASSPTSGGGADTQYF	TGTGCCAGCAGCCCAACTAGCGGAGGGGGGGCAGATACGCAGTATTTT
few	.	TRBV6-2/TRBV6-3	TRBJ1-2	CASRPDGTSYTF	TGTGCCAGCAGGCCGGACGGAACCTCCTACACCTTC
many	.	TRBV11-2	TRBJ2-1	CASSLLPDSNNEQFF	TGTGCCAGCAGCTTACTCCCGGACAGCAACAATGAGCAGTTCTTC
many	.	TRBV6-2/TRBV6-3	TRBJ2-7	CASSYWARGGPVEQYF	TGTGCCAGCAGTTATTGGGCCAGGGGTGGTCCGGTCGAGCAGTACTTC
many	.	TRBV5-1	TRBJ2-3	CASSRTTQTSEDTQYF	TGCGCCAGCAGCCGGACGACCCAGACCTCAGAAGATACGCAGTATTTT
few	.	TRBV7-9	TRBJ2-1	CASSLGLGPTTRNEQFF	TGTGCCAGCAGCCTCGGCTTGGGACCAACAACCCGCAATGAGCAGTTCTTC
many	.	TRBV27	TRBJ2-7	CASSGVSGQYF	TGTGCCAGCAGTGGCGTGAGCGGGCAGTACTTC
many	TRBD2	TRBV5-1	TRBJ2-3	CASSLIPSGGSSTDTQYF	TGCGCCAGCAGCTTGATACCTAGCGGGGGGTCTAGCACAGATACGCAGTATTTT
many	.	TRBV5-1	TRBJ2-3	CASSPGSVGDTQYF	TGCGCCAGCAGCCCCGGAAGTGTGGGGGATACGCAGTATTTT
many	TRBD2	TRBV7-9	TRBJ2-1	CASSLTEGLAGWFF	TGTGCCAGCAGCTTAACCGAGGGACTAGCGGGATGGTTCTTC
few	.	TRBV6-5	TRBJ2-7	CASSFVRVPSYEQYF	TGTGCCAGCAGTTTCGTACGGGTTCCCTCCTACGAGCAGTACTTC
few	TRBD1	TRBV10-1	TRBJ1-2	CASSESRTGGNGYTF	TGCGCCAGCAGTGAGTCCAGGACAGGGGGAAACGGCTACACCTTC
many	TRBD2	TRBV2	TRBJ2-7	CASSELASGIYEQYF	TGTGCCAGCAGTGAATTGGCTAGCGGGATCTACGAGCAGTACTTC
many	.	TRBV7-9	TRBJ1-2	CASSFFRRSDRYGYTF	TGTGCCAGCAGCTTTTTCCGGCGGTCGGATCGGTATGGCTACACCTTC
many	TRBD1	TRBV2	TRBJ2-5	CASSLYLDRGQTQYF	TGTGCCAGCAGCCTATATTTGGACAGGGGTCAGACCCAGTACTTC
few	.	TRBV7-9	TRBJ1-6	CASSLESGALYNSPLHF	TGTGCCAGCAGCTTAGAGTCGGGGGCCTTGTATAATTCACCCCTCCACTTT
many	.	TRBV21-1	TRBJ1-2	CASSPRDREYGYTF	TGTGCCAGCAGCCCCCGGGACAGGGAGTATGGCTACACCTTC
many	.	TRBV7-2	TRBJ2-2	CASSPQDLANTGELFF	TGTGCCAGCAGCCCCCAGGACCTCGCGAACACCGGGGAGCTGTTTTTT
.	.	TRBV3-1	TRBJ1-2	CASSQGLSGVYGYTF	TGTGCCAGCAGCCAAGGCCTCTCAGGGGTATATGGCTACACCTTC
many	.	TRBV5-1	TRBJ2-5	CASSSGAGLETQYF	TGCGCCAGCAGCTCCGGGGCGGGGTTGGAGACCCAGTACTTC
many	TRBD1	TRBV5-1	TRBJ1-3	CASRQGFSGNTIYF	TGCGCCAGCCGACAGGGCTTCTCTGGAAACACCATATATTTT
many	TRBD2	TRBV15	TRBJ2-7	CATSRGEGLSYEQYF	TGTGCCACCAGCAGAGGGGAGGGACTATCCTACGAGCAGTACTTC
.	.	TRBV7-2	TRBJ2-7	CASSLSLGTNYEQYF	TGTGCCAGCAGCTTATCTCTCGGCACCAACTACGAGCAGTACTTC
many	.	TRBV7-9	TRBJ2-7	CASRPGGSLFSYEQYF	TGTGCCAGCAGACCCGGTGGCTCCTTATTCTCCTACGAGCAGTACTTC
many	.	TRBV29-1	TRBJ2-3	CSVASLGRGTTDTQYF	TGCAGCGTTGCCTCACTCGGAAGGGGGACGACAGATACGCAGTATTTT